This TCR beta chain was found in a study of T cell changes during pregnancy in multiple sclerosis. V was clipped by 0 bases and J by 7 bases, with 12 bases between them. The germline CDR1 and CDR2 sequences are SQVTM and ANQGSEA. This CDR3 spans 14 amino acids. Measured with immunoSEQ multiplex PCR; TCRdb has only the in-frame clones, and not every one. Found here are around 59,000 clones, 90% to 95% of them singletons; the top ten hold about 0.93%. The V and J genes are TRBV29-1 and TRBJ1-4; perhaps TRBD1 as D (6 bases). The specimen comprised peripheral blood, sampled in the first trimester of pregnancy. This clonotype originated in a female donor with multiple sclerosis, enrolled in a pregnancy study. The CDR3 DNA sequence: TGCAGCGTTGAAGATCGGGACACCCGTGAAAAACTGTTTTTT. It codes for CSVEDRDTREKLFF.